The entry below describes one TCR beta chain. The target antigen is unknown. The data stem from a study of cytomegalovirus exposure and HLA in healthy donors. General study results and limits: Analysis performed later showed TCR beta chains linked to HLA being more clonally expanded than equally common others. There were some public TCRs occurring in many donors, but most TCR sequences were rare.

This CDR3 spans 13 amino acids. Germline loops: CDR1 MNHNY, CDR2 SVGAGI (reference sequence). Deletions cut 6 bases from V and 6 bases from J, with 13 bases between. The PCR ran on 60 Vbeta and 13 Jbeta primers. Clones were read by immunoSEQ multiplex PCR, and TCRdb kept only the in-frame ones, dropping some. The sample has around 200,000 clones, around 89% seen once. It was healthy bone marrow donors who served as donors. The TCR was taken from a woman aged 18-30 years in good health and CMV-seronegative. V is TRBV6-6 and J is TRBJ2-3; a weak D match, TRBD1 (6 bases). The specimen sequenced was PBMCs. CDR3 region: CASRQTRGDTQYF. The CDR3, as DNA: TGTGCCAGCAGGCAAACTAGGGGGGATACGCAGTATTTT.